A selection of T cell receptor beta chains follows, all from one sample in a study of T-cell reconstitution after alpha-beta-depleted transplantation in children. Each CDR3 protein gets one entry after TCRdb re-called the PCR reads with MiXCR. The sample yields 40,000 to 60,000 distinct CDR3 sequences, about 9% seen once. The sequenced sample was PBMCs, mostly from graft donor cells, obtained 60 days after TCRalphabeta/CD19-depleted stem cell transplant. These receptors came from a male patient aged 2 to 10 who had a stem cell transplant for chronic granulomatous disease, so the T cells may come from the graft donor. CDR3s include the opening cysteine and the closing phenylalanine or tryptophan. A D gene is named only where the DNA matches it firmly. Size is stated for part of the rows, as once, few or many counts, or as a class when the clone is expanded.

V: TRBV6-1; D: -; J: TRBJ2-4; size: many; CDR3: CASSRRGTKNIQYF; DNA: TGTGCCAGCAGTCGACGTGGAACCAAAAACATTCAGTACTTC
V: TRBV11-2; D: TRBD2; J: TRBJ2-2; size: -; CDR3: CASSLLIGGGGELFF; DNA: TGTGCCAGCAGCTTACTCATAGGCGGGGGCGGGGAGCTGTTTTTT
V: TRBV3-1; D: -; J: TRBJ2-7; size: few; CDR3: CASSPGQHWGEQYF; DNA: TGTGCCAGCAGTCCCGGACAGCATTGGGGCGAGCAGTACTTC
V: TRBV20-1; D: TRBD2; J: TRBJ2-3; size: many; CDR3: CSATRGREGMLDTQYF; DNA: TGCAGTGCGACACGCGGGCGGGAGGGCATGTTGGATACGCAGTATTTT
V: TRBV7-9; D: -; J: TRBJ2-1; size: many; CDR3: CASSLAGALSYNEQFF; DNA: TGTGCCAGCAGCTTAGCGGGAGCCCTCTCCTACAATGAGCAGTTCTTC
V: TRBV15; D: -; J: TRBJ2-5; size: many; CDR3: CATSRGEVGPQETQYF; DNA: TGTGCCACCAGCAGAGGGGAGGTGGGCCCTCAAGAGACCCAGTACTTC
V: TRBV7-6; D: -; J: TRBJ2-2; size: few; CDR3: CASTSLLGELFF; DNA: TGTGCCAGCACCTCCCTGCTCGGGGAGCTGTTTTTT
V: TRBV6-1; D: TRBD1; J: TRBJ2-1; size: -; CDR3: CASSGGQGRAEQFF; DNA: TGTGCCAGCAGTGGCGGACAGGGACGGGCTGAGCAGTTCTTC
V: TRBV14; D: -; J: TRBJ2-1; size: many; CDR3: CASSQDSLQQFF; DNA: TGTGCCAGCAGCCAAGATTCCCTACAGCAGTTCTTC
V: TRBV6-5; D: TRBD2; J: TRBJ2-1; size: many; CDR3: CASSTRLAGGRNNEQFF; DNA: TGTGCCAGCAGTACGAGACTAGCGGGAGGCCGAAACAATGAGCAGTTCTTC
V: TRBV7-9; D: TRBD1; J: TRBJ2-6; size: -; CDR3: CASSRTGGSGANVLTF; DNA: TGTGCCAGCAGTCGGACAGGGGGATCTGGGGCCAACGTCCTGACTTTC
V: TRBV9; D: -; J: TRBJ2-3; size: many; CDR3: CASSVVPMIGTQYF; DNA: TGTGCCAGCAGCGTAGTGCCGATGATCGGGACGCAGTATTTT
V: TRBV21-1; D: -; J: TRBJ2-6; size: many; CDR3: CASSPTDSGANVLTF; DNA: TGTGCCAGCAGCCCGACAGACTCTGGGGCCAACGTCCTGACTTTC
V: TRBV20-1; D: TRBD2; J: TRBJ2-2; size: many; CDR3: CSASRGRDTGELFF; DNA: TGCAGTGCTAGTCGCGGGAGGGACACCGGGGAGCTGTTTTTT
V: TRBV5-6; D: -; J: TRBJ2-5; size: -; CDR3: CASSLVGAPWEETQYF; DNA: TGTGCCAGCAGCTTGGTGGGAGCTCCTTGGGAAGAGACCCAGTACTTC
V: TRBV5-6; D: TRBD2; J: TRBJ2-1; size: many; CDR3: CASSYGLAGSSYNEQFF; DNA: TGTGCCAGCAGTTATGGACTAGCGGGGAGCTCCTACAATGAGCAGTTCTTC
V: TRBV20-1; D: TRBD1; J: TRBJ2-7; size: many; CDR3: CSARPRQGLIHEQYF; DNA: TGCAGTGCTAGACCCCGACAGGGTTTAATTCACGAGCAGTACTTC
V: TRBV6-5; D: TRBD1; J: TRBJ1-2; size: -; CDR3: CASSYSRQGYGYTF; DNA: TGTGCCAGCAGTTACTCGAGACAGGGATATGGCTACACCTTC
V: TRBV21-1; D: -; J: TRBJ2-4; size: many; CDR3: CASPRAKNIQYF; DNA: TGTGCCAGCCCACGGGCCAAAAACATTCAGTACTTC
V: TRBV6-1; D: -; J: TRBJ2-1; size: many; CDR3: CASSPRDEQFF; DNA: TGTGCCAGCAGTCCGAGGGATGAGCAGTTCTTC
V: TRBV6-1; D: -; J: TRBJ1-2; size: -; CDR3: CASSAGQLNYGYTF; DNA: TGTGCCAGCAGTGCCGGACAGCTTAACTATGGCTACACCTTC
V: TRBV6-1; D: -; J: TRBJ2-6; size: many; CDR3: CASSEASEPGANVLTF; DNA: TGTGCCAGCAGTGAAGCTAGCGAGCCTGGGGCCAACGTCCTGACTTTC
V: TRBV5-1; D: TRBD2; J: TRBJ2-2; size: many; CDR3: CASSNLAGGRTGELFF; DNA: TGCGCCAGCAGCAACCTAGCGGGAGGGAGAACCGGGGAGCTGTTTTTT
V: TRBV20-1; D: TRBD1; J: TRBJ1-1; size: -; CDR3: CSARDIQRTGETEAFF; DNA: TGCAGTGCTAGAGATATACAGAGGACAGGAGAGACTGAAGCTTTCTTT
V: TRBV27; D: -; J: TRBJ2-2; size: many; CDR3: CASRLTGSGTGELFF; DNA: TGTGCCAGCAGACTTACAGGGTCGGGCACCGGGGAGCTGTTTTTT
V: TRBV12-3/TRBV12-4; D: -; J: TRBJ1-2; size: many; CDR3: CASILGKYGYTF; DNA: TGTGCCAGCATTCTGGGAAAGTATGGCTACACCTTC
V: TRBV20-1; D: -; J: TRBJ2-5; size: -; CDR3: CSASKGASASQETQYF; DNA: TGCAGTGCTAGTAAGGGAGCTAGCGCATCCCAAGAGACCCAGTACTTC
V: TRBV5-1; D: TRBD1; J: TRBJ1-4; size: medium-sized; CDR3: CASSSRDSLNEKLFF; DNA: TGCGCCAGCAGCTCGAGGGACAGCCTCAATGAAAAACTGTTTTTT
V: TRBV13; D: -; J: TRBJ2-1; size: many; CDR3: CASGQVLAPYNEQFF; DNA: TGTGCCAGCGGCCAGGTCCTCGCCCCTTACAATGAGCAGTTCTTC
V: TRBV29-1; D: TRBD2; J: TRBJ2-1; size: -; CDR3: CSVVASGNNEQFF; DNA: TGCAGCGTTGTCGCTAGCGGAAACAATGAGCAGTTCTTC
V: TRBV5-6; D: -; J: TRBJ2-1; size: many; CDR3: CASSLVGGDRDEQFF; DNA: TGTGCCAGCAGCTTGGTTGGGGGTGATCGGGATGAGCAGTTCTTC
V: TRBV20-1; D: TRBD1; J: TRBJ1-1; size: many; CDR3: CSARDFGQGGMNTEAFF; DNA: TGCAGTGCTAGAGATTTTGGGCAGGGGGGCATGAACACTGAAGCTTTCTTT
V: TRBV11-2; D: -; J: TRBJ2-7; size: -; CDR3: CASSLGSRVESGQYF; DNA: TGTGCCAGCAGCTTAGGGTCCAGGGTTGAAAGTGGGCAGTACTTC
V: TRBV20-1; D: -; J: TRBJ2-3; size: many; CDR3: CSASIGDTQYF; DNA: TGCAGTGCGTCCATCGGCGATACGCAGTATTTT
V: TRBV12-3/TRBV12-4; D: -; J: TRBJ1-4; size: many; CDR3: CASSLVTGSNHPSTNEKLFF; DNA: TGTGCCAGCAGTTTGGTTACAGGGTCCAACCACCCATCAACTAATGAAAAACTGTTTTTT
V: TRBV6-6; D: -; J: TRBJ1-1; size: many; CDR3: CASTHQFNPEAFF; DNA: TGTGCCAGCACCCACCAGTTCAACCCTGAAGCTTTCTTT
V: TRBV7-7; D: -; J: TRBJ1-3; size: -; CDR3: CASSDLERGGNTIYF; DNA: TGTGCCAGCAGCGACCTGGAACGAGGTGGAAACACCATATATTTT
V: TRBV27; D: -; J: TRBJ1-5; size: many; CDR3: CASSLKSNQPQHF; DNA: TGTGCCAGCAGTCTGAAAAGCAATCAGCCCCAGCATTTT
V: TRBV29-1; D: -; J: TRBJ2-7; size: -; CDR3: CSAAGLRGNEQYF; DNA: TGCAGCGCGGCGGGACTCCGGGGTAACGAGCAGTACTTC
V: TRBV9; D: TRBD1; J: TRBJ2-7; size: many; CDR3: CASSVAGQGSYEQYF; DNA: TGTGCCAGCAGCGTAGCGGGACAGGGGTCCTACGAGCAGTACTTC
V: TRBV3-1; D: -; J: TRBJ2-7; size: many; CDR3: CASSQVYRGETSYEQYF; DNA: TGTGCCAGCAGCCAAGTCTATCGTGGCGAAACCTCCTACGAGCAGTACTTC
V: TRBV15; D: -; J: TRBJ2-6; size: few; CDR3: CATSRGDSSGANVLTF; DNA: TGTGCCACCAGCAGAGGCGACAGCTCTGGGGCCAACGTCCTGACTTTC
V: TRBV27; D: TRBD2; J: TRBJ2-7; size: -; CDR3: CASSPLQTSGTPYEQYF; DNA: TGTGCCAGCAGTCCACTGCAGACTAGCGGGACTCCCTACGAGCAGTACTTC
V: TRBV5-1; D: -; J: TRBJ2-3; size: many; CDR3: CASSLGAGSRPGTDTQYF; DNA: TGCGCCAGCAGCTTGGGCGCTGGGAGTAGACCCGGCACAGATACGCAGTATTTT
V: TRBV20-1; D: -; J: TRBJ2-1; size: many; CDR3: CSASGRRSEQFF; DNA: TGCAGTGCTAGCGGGAGAAGGAGTGAGCAGTTCTTC
V: TRBV28; D: -; J: TRBJ2-7; size: -; CDR3: CAMGPRVPYEQYF; DNA: TGTGCCATGGGCCCCCGGGTCCCCTACGAGCAGTACTTC
V: TRBV27; D: -; J: TRBJ1-1; size: few; CDR3: CASSLFWGAFTEAFF; DNA: TGTGCCAGCAGTTTATTTTGGGGGGCTTTCACTGAAGCTTTCTTT
V: TRBV5-1; D: TRBD1; J: TRBJ1-2; size: -; CDR3: CASSSSQGAGDYGYTF; DNA: TGCGCCAGCAGCTCGTCACAGGGGGCCGGGGACTATGGCTACACCTTC
V: TRBV20-1; D: -; J: TRBJ2-7; size: many; CDR3: CSAPISHYEQYF; DNA: TGCAGTGCCCCCATTTCCCACTACGAGCAGTACTTC
V: TRBV15; D: -; J: TRBJ2-7; size: many; CDR3: CATSRVGGSEQYF; DNA: TGTGCCACCAGCAGAGTAGGGGGAAGCGAGCAGTACTTC
V: TRBV2; D: -; J: TRBJ2-1; size: -; CDR3: CASSDSGLEVYNEQFF; DNA: TGTGCCAGCAGTGATTCAGGGCTAGAAGTATACAATGAGCAGTTCTTC
V: TRBV18; D: -; J: TRBJ2-1; size: -; CDR3: CASSPLSFSYNEQFF; DNA: TGTGCCAGCTCACCACTTAGCTTCTCCTACAATGAGCAGTTCTTC
V: TRBV2; D: -; J: TRBJ2-3; size: -; CDR3: CASMSVRRNPMSTDTQYF; DNA: TGTGCCAGCATGAGCGTCAGGCGCAATCCGATGAGCACAGATACGCAGTATTTT